This T cell receptor (beta chain) originates from a study of blood T cells in healthy people across ages. The use of a sample-barcoded 5' primer and a J-beta primer mix characterized a second PCR of roughly 7 to 11 cycles. With 12 random nucleotides, a template-switch adaptor tagged each individual cDNA molecule. CDR3-containing paired-end reads numbering at least 2.5 million came from each sample. TCRdb re-derived calls from the 5' RACE reads in MiXCR, one entry per CDR3 protein. The sample has around 620,000 distinct CDR3 sequences; 27% are singletons. This CDR3 spans 13 amino acids. Germline V gene sequence: CDR1 SQVTM, CDR2 ANQGSEA. Comments on this clonotype: Its target is unknown. The junction differs from germline at one of its ends, possibly a read error.

Whole-study findings and limits: Unsorted PBMC material precluded a definitive naive versus antigen-experienced comparison.

Sequenced sample: blood. This sequence originates from a woman aged 65 to 85 in good health. The chain has TRBV29-1 and TRBJ2-5; no definite D call. CDR3 sequence: CGVDSVYPETQYF. As DNA, the CDR3 is TGCGGCGTTGATTCGGTCTACCCAGAGACCCAGTACTTC. The full variable domain, in which reference TRBV29-1 and TRBJ2-5 provide the parts outside the CDR3, is SAVISQKPSRDICQRGTSLTIQCQVDSQVTMMFWYRQQPGQSLTLIATANQGSEATYESGFVIDKFPISRPNLTFSTLTVSNMSPEDSSIYLCGVDSVYPETQYFGPGTRLLVL.